A single sample is the source of the 14 T cell receptor beta chains below, sequenced in a study of blood T cell repertoires in COVID-19. Here immunoSEQ multiplex PCR was the method, and the copy in TCRdb shows in-frame clones only, minus some. Here the sample spans under 200,000 clones, roughly 83% being singletons. Material for sequencing was PBMCs or T cells enriched from blood (not recorded which). The receptors shown here come from a man in his forties with acute COVID-19.

A few counts support this clone. This chain links TRBV2 with TRBJ2-1; possibly TRBD2 for D (6 bases). Trimming pared 9 bases from V and 10 bases from J, leaving 16 bases between. Germline V lookup: CDR1 SNHLY, CDR2 FYNNEI. CDR3 size: 12 residues. CDR3 amino acids: CASVARGTEQFF. CDR3 nucleotides: TGTGCCAGTGTTGCCCGGGGGACGGAGCAGTTCTTC.

The chain links TRBV6-2 or TRBV6-3 to TRBJ2-5, with TRBD2 matching over 7 bases. The V gene's germline CDR1 is MNHEY and CDR2 SVGEGT. The CDR3 extends over 15 amino acids. J lost 0 bases, V lost 5 bases, and 6 bases had no gene match. The chain's CDR3 is CASSPGAGDQETQYF. CDR3 bases: TGTGCCAGCAGTCCCGGGGCGGGGGACCAAGAGACCCAGTACTTC.

This chain uses TRBV2 with TRBJ1-1; D gene uncertain. The CDR3 is 13 amino acids. From germline, CDR1 is SNHLY and CDR2 FYNNEI. Trimming took 6 bases from V and 0 from J, leaving 8 bases between them. The CDR3 bases are TGTGCCAGCAGAGCTCTCATGAACACTGAAGCTTTCTTT. Amino acids: CASRALMNTEAFF.

The J gene is TRBJ1-2, the V gene TRBV28, with 7 nucleotides matching TRBD1. Germline CDR1 reads MDHEN; CDR2 reads SYDVKM. V dropped 5 bases and J dropped 0; count of bases not matched to a gene: 21. There are 20 residues in the CDR3. The CDR3 region has the DNA TGTGCCAGCAGTGATACCCCAGGACAGGCGACCGAAAAAGCTAACTATGGCTACACCTTC. Its protein is CASSDTPGQATEKANYGYTF.

The CDR3 nucleotides read TGTGCCAGTAAGGACAGGGTTGGCGGCTACACCTTC. Translated: CASKDRVGGYTF. The V gene is TRBV19, the J gene TRBJ1-2, with 8 bases that match TRBD1. After removal of 7 bases from V and 8 bases from J, the junction contained 6 bases not matched to a gene. The CDR3 covers 12 residues. In germline, CDR1 is LNHDA, CDR2 SQIVND (reference sequence).

This chain links TRBV28 with TRBJ1-1, with TRBD1 matching 8 bases. CDR1 is MDHEN and CDR2 is SYDVKM in the germline V gene. This CDR3 region has 17 residues. Unmatched junction bases numbered 10, after V lost 4 bases and J lost 0 bases. The CDR3: CASSSGQGVPMNTEAFF. The CDR3 DNA sequence: TGTGCCAGCAGTTCCGGACAGGGTGTCCCCATGAACACTGAAGCTTTCTTT. The whole variable domain, filled in from reference TRBV28 and TRBJ1-1, reads DVKVTQSSRYLVKRTGEKVFLECVQDMDHENMFWYRQDPGLGLRLIYFSYDVKMKEKGDIPEGYSVSREKKERFSLILESASTNQTSMYLCASSSGQGVPMNTEAFFGQGTRLTVV.

This clone turned up a few times. This chain's CDR3 is CASKGQIGEQYF. DNA of the CDR3: TGTGCCAGCAAGGGACAGATCGGGGAGCAGTACTTC. The gene calls are TRBV6-5 and TRBJ2-7; 7 bases fit TRBD1. The CDR3 contains 12 residues. After removal of 7 bases from V and 7 bases from J, the junction contained 7 bases not matched to a gene. CDR1 is MNHEY, CDR2 SVGAGI, per germline.

This chain uses TRBV3-1 (or the pseudogene TRBV3-2) with TRBJ1-6, with D perhaps TRBD1 (5 bases). CDR3 length: 12 amino acids. Germline loops: CDR1 LGHDT, CDR2 YNNKEL (reference sequence). Trimming cost V 2 bases and J 11 bases, with 7 bases left between them. CDR3 sequence reads: CASSQQGPPLHF. The CDR3 region has the DNA TGTGCCAGCAGCCAACAGGGTCCACCCCTCCACTTT.

The chain carries TRBV18 and TRBJ2-2, with 8 bases that match TRBD1. The trim removed 6 bases at V and 6 bases at J, leaving 9 bases unmatched. The CDR3 contains 15 residues. The germline V gene has CDR1 KGHSH and CDR2 LQKENI. As DNA, the CDR3 is TGTGCCAGCTCGAACCCGCAGGGGGCGCCCGGGGAGCTGTTTTTT. This translates into CASSNPQGAPGELFF.

This clone was counted a single time. The chain couples TRBV28 to TRBJ2-7; 8 bases agree with TRBD1. Germline V lookup: CDR1 MDHEN, CDR2 SYDVKM. J gave up 7 bases and V 10 bases, and 9 bases lay outside the gene matches. CDR3 length: 12 amino acids. The CDR3 sequence: CAIEDRAGEQYF. CDR3 DNA sequence: TGTGCCATCGAGGACAGGGCTGGAGAGCAGTACTTC.

CDR3: CASSPRTGLGSGANVLTF. For the CDR3, the DNA is TGTGCCAGCAGCCCCCGGACAGGGTTGGGGTCAGGGGCCAACGTCCTGACTTTC. J is TRBJ2-6 and V is TRBV11-2; TRBD1 matches at 8 bases. V was pared by 5 bases and J by 4 bases, with 13 bases of the junction left unmatched. The length of the CDR3 is 18 residues. Germline CDR1 and CDR2: SGHAT and FQNNGV.

This clone is a singleton in its sample. V gene TRBV18 combines with J gene TRBJ2-7; 14 bases map to TRBD2. With V trimmed by 5 bases and J by 4 bases, 7 bases remained unmatched. Per germline, CDR1 KGHSH and CDR2 LQKENI. CDR3 length: 16 amino acids. This CDR3 reads CASSGGLAGVKYEQYF. CDR3 coding DNA: TGTGCCAGCTCAGGGGGACTAGCGGGAGTAAAGTACGAGCAGTACTTC.

This chain joins TRBV4-3 and TRBJ2-3; D possibly corresponds to TRBD2 (5 bases). Germline CDR1 LGHNA, CDR2 YSLEER. This CDR3 contains 15 residues. V dropped 1 base and J dropped 2 bases, with 10 bases sitting between them. Here the CDR3 reads CASSQGQRSTDTQYF. In DNA, the CDR3 is TGCGCCAGCAGCCAAGGTCAGCGGTCCACAGATACGCAGTATTTT.

The V gene is TRBV5-5, the J gene TRBJ2-1, with unresolved D. The CDR3 consists of 16 residues. Germline CDR1 is SGHKS and CDR2 is YYEKEE (reference sequence). V was shortened by 0 bases and J by 8 bases, with 18 bases between the two germline ends. As DNA, the CDR3 is TGTGCCAGCAGCTTGGATGCTAGTACGTTGATGTATGAGCAGTTCTTC. This codes for CASSLDASTLMYEQFF.